This is a list of T cell receptor beta chains from one sample in a study of blood T cell repertoires in COVID-19. Produced via immunoSEQ multiplex PCR; TCRdb's table is partial and in-frame only. The repertoire includes 300,000 or so clones, about 88% of them detected once, and roughly 2.6% sits in the top ten. Sequenced: PBMCs or T cells enriched from blood (not recorded which). The receptors were gathered from a man between 60 and 75 years old who had recovered from COVID-19. Each CDR3 is given with its conserved first and last residue. The D gene is left open where the match is weak. Clone size is not always given. Where it is, it says once, few, many or a class for expanded clones.

clone_size d_call j_call v_call cdr3_aa cdr3_nt
. TRBD1 TRBJ1-3 TRBV3-1/TRBV3-2 CASSQRDRGAGNTIYF TGTGCCAGCAGCCAAAGGGACAGGGGAGCTGGAAACACCATATATTTT
once TRBD2 TRBJ2-7 TRBV10-1 CAAMGGARYEQYF TGCGCCGCCATGGGAGGGGCTCGATACGAGCAGTACTTC
. . TRBJ2-3 TRBV3-1/TRBV3-2 CASSVSWSGSQDTQYF TGTGCCAGCAGCGTCTCTTGGTCCGGGAGCCAGGATACGCAGTATTTT
. . TRBJ1-4 TRBV10-2 CASSESIPRVANEKLFF TGCGCCAGCAGTGAGTCGATCCCACGAGTAGCTAATGAAAAACTGTTTTTT
. . TRBJ2-1 TRBV30 CAYNIGPGYNEQFF TGTGCCTACAACATCGGGCCGGGGTACAATGAGCAGTTCTTC
. TRBD1 TRBJ2-1 TRBV11-3 CASSAGTGVNNEQFF TGTGCCAGCAGCGCCGGGACAGGGGTCAACAATGAGCAGTTCTTC
. . TRBJ1-3 TRBV3-1/TRBV3-2 CASSQPTGASGNTIYF TGTGCCAGCAGCCAACCCACGGGAGCGTCTGGAAACACCATATATTTT
. TRBD1 TRBJ1-2 TRBV4-3 CASSPTLPGQGADYGYTF TGCGCCAGCAGCCCCACACTCCCGGGACAGGGGGCAGATTATGGCTACACCTTC
. . TRBJ2-3 TRBV30 CAWSSPVTQYF TGTGCCTGGAGTTCCCCGGTGACGCAGTATTTT
. TRBD2 TRBJ2-3 TRBV9 CASSLTSGGAEDF TGTGCCAGCAGCCTCACTAGCGGGGGGGCCGAAGATTTT
. . TRBJ2-4 TRBV18 CASSPWGVAKNIQYF TGTGCCAGCTCACCTTGGGGGGTAGCCAAAAACATTCAGTACTTC
. TRBD2 TRBJ2-3 TRBV30 CAWTPTISGRRDTQYF TGTGCCTGGACCCCGACGATTAGCGGGAGAAGAGATACGCAGTATTTT
. TRBD2 TRBJ2-3 TRBV6-2/TRBV6-3 CASSYSPSGDDGTQYF TGTGCCAGCAGTTACTCGCCAAGCGGGGACGACGGTACGCAGTATTTT
. . TRBJ1-1 TRBV7-9 CASSLVTGTEAFF TGTGCCAGCAGCTTAGTGACGGGGACTGAAGCTTTCTTT
. TRBD1 TRBJ1-2 TRBV5-4 CASSLQGSLNGYTF TGTGCCAGCAGCTTACAGGGGAGTCTTAATGGCTACACCTTC
few TRBD1 TRBJ2-7 TRBV19 CASSFGRDSYEQYF TGTGCCAGTAGTTTCGGCAGGGACAGCTACGAGCAGTACTTC
once . TRBJ2-3 TRBV5-1 CASSTGTPIRTDTQYF TGCGCCAGCAGCACAGGGACCCCGATTCGCACAGATACGCAGTATTTT
. . TRBJ1-2 TRBV5-4 CASSLTGPEVGYTF TGTGCCAGCAGCTTGACAGGGCCGGAGGTTGGCTACACCTTC
. . TRBJ1-4 TRBV25-1 CASTADSVNEKLFF TGTGCCAGCACCGCTGACAGTGTAAATGAAAAACTGTTTTTT
. . TRBJ1-6 TRBV11-3 CASSLDRPGSPLHF TGTGCCAGCAGCTTAGATCGGCCAGGATCACCCCTCCACTTT
few TRBD1 TRBJ1-6 TRBV2 CASSEMGQGLSPLHF TGTGCCAGCAGTGAAATGGGACAGGGTTTGTCACCCCTCCACTTT
. . TRBJ1-2 TRBV7-2 CASNPLSPFSASSNYGYTF TGTGCCAGCAACCCACTTAGTCCGTTTTCCGCTTCTAGCAACTATGGCTACACCTTC
. . TRBJ1-2 TRBV7-9 CASSLAEEWGYTF TGTGCCAGCAGCTTAGCGGAGGAGTGGGGCTACACCTTC
. . TRBJ1-1 TRBV19 CAIESGTSEAFF TGTGCCATAGAGTCGGGGACATCTGAAGCTTTCTTT